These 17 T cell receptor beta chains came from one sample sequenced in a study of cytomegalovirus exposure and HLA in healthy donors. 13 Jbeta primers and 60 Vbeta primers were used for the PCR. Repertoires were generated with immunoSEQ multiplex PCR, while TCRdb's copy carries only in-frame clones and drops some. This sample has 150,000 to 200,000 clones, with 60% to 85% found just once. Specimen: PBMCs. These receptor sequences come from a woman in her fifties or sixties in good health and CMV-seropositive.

This CDR3 reads CASTLGTNYNEQFF. For the CDR3, the DNA is TGTGCCAGCACCCTCGGGACTAACTACAATGAGCAGTTCTTC. The chain uses TRBV2 and TRBJ2-1; 7 bases are a match to TRBD2. The CDR3 consists of 14 residues. Germline assignment: CDR1 SNHLY and CDR2 FYNNEI. V was pared by 7 bases and J by 3 bases, with 6 bases of the junction left unmatched.

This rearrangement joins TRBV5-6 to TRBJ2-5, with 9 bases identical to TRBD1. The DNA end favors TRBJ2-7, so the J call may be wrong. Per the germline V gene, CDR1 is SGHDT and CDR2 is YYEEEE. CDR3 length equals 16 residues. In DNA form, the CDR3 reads TGTGCCAGCAGCCCCACTCGGACAGGGGTTTCCTACGAGCAGTACTTC. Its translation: CASSPTRTGVSYEQYF.

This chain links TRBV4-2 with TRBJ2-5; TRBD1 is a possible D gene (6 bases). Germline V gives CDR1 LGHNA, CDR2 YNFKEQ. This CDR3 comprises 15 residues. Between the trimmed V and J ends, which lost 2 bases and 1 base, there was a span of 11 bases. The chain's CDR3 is CASSQRGQTQETQYF. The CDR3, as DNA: TGTGCCAGCAGCCAAAGAGGACAGACCCAAGAGACCCAGTACTTC.

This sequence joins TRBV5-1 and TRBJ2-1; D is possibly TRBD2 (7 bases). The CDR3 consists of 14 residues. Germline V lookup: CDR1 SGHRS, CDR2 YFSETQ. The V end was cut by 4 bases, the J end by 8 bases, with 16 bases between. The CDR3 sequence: CASSGGGAGYEQFF. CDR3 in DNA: TGCGCCAGCAGCGGGGGGGGCGCCGGGTATGAGCAGTTCTTC.

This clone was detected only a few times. The CDR3 coding sequence is TGTGCCAGCAGCGGTCGGGGGGAAGCCGGAAACACCATATATTTT. This encodes CASSGRGEAGNTIYF. The J gene is TRBJ1-3, the V gene TRBV6-1, with D possibly matching TRBD1 (5 bases). V lost 6 bases, J lost 4 bases, and 16 bases lay in between. The CDR3 runs to 15 residues. CDR1 MNHNS and CDR2 SASEGT come from the germline V gene.

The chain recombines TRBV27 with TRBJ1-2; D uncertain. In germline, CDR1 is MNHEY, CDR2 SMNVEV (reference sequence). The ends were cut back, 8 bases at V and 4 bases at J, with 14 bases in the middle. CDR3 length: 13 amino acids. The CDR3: CASRGSPTYGYTF. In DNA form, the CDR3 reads TGTGCCAGCCGGGGATCCCCGACCTATGGCTACACCTTC.

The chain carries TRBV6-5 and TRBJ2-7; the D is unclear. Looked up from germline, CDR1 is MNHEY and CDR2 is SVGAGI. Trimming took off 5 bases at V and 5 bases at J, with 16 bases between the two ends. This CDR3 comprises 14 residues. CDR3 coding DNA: TGTGCCAGCAGTCGTCGAGTCCCTATAGACGAGCAGTACTTC. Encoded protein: CASSRRVPIDEQYF.

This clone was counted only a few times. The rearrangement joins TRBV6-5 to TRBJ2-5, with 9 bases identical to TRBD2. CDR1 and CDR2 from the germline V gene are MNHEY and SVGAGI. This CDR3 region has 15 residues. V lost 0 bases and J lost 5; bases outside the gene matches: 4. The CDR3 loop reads CASSYSAGGLETQYF. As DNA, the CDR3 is TGTGCCAGCAGTTACTCGGCGGGGGGGCTGGAGACCCAGTACTTC.

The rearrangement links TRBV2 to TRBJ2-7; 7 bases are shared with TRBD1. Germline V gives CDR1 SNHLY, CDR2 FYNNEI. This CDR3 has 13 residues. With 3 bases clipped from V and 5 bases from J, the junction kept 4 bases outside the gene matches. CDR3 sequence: CASSDRQGHEQYF. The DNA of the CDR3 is TGTGCCAGCAGTGATAGACAGGGACACGAGCAGTACTTC.

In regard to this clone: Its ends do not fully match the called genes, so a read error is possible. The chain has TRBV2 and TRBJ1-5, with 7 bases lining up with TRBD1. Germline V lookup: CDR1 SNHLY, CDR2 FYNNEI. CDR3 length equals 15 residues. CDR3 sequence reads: CASSEGTESIQPRHF. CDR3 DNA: TGTGCCAGCAGTGAGGGGACAGAATCCATCCAGCCCCGGCATTTT.

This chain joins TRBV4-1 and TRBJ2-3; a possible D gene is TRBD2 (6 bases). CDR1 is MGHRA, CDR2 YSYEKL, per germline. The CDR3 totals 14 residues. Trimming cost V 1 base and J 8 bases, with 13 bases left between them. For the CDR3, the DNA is TGCGCCAGCAGCCAAGTGGGGGGATCCGGTACGCAGTATTTT. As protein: CASSQVGGSGTQYF.

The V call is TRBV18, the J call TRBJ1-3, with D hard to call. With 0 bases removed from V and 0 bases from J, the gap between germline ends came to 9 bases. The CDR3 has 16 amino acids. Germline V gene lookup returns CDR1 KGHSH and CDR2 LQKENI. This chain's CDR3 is CASSPPGESSGNTIYF. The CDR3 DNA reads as TGTGCCAGCTCACCACCCGGGGAGAGCTCTGGAAACACCATATATTTT.

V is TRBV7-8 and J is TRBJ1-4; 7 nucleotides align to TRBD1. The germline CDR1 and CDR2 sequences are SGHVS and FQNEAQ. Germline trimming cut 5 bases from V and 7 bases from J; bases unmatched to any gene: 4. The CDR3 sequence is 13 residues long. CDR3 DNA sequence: TGTGCCAGCAGCCATAGGGACAGTGAAAAACTGTTTTTT. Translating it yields CASSHRDSEKLFF.

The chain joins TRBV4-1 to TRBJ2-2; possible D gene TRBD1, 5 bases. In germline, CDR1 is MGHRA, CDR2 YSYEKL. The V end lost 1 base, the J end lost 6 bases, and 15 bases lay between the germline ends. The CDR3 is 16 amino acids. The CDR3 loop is CASSQGSRVRAGELFF. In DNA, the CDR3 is TGCGCCAGCAGCCAAGGTTCTCGTGTCAGGGCCGGGGAGCTGTTTTTT.

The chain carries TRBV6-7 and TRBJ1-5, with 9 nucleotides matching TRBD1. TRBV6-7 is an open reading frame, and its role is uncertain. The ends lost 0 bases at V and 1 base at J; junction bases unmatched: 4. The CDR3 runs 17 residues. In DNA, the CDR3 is TGTGCCAGCAGTTACTCCCCCGGGACAGGGAGCAATCAGCCCCAGCATTTT. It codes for CASSYSPGTGSNQPQHF.

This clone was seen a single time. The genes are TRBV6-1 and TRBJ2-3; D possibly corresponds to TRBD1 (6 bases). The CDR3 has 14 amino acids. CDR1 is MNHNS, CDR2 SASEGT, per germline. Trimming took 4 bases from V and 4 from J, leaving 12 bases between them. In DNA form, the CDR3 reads TGTGCCAGCAGTGGACAGGCTGGGCCAGATACGCAGTATTTT. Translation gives CASSGQAGPDTQYF.

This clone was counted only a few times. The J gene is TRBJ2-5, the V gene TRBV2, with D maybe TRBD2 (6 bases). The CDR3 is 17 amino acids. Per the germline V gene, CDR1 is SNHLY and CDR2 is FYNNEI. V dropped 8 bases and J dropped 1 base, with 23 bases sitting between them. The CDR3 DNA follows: TGTGCCAGCGGGGGGACCCGTCTTGTAGCCACCCAAGAGACCCAGTACTTC. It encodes CASGGTRLVATQETQYF.